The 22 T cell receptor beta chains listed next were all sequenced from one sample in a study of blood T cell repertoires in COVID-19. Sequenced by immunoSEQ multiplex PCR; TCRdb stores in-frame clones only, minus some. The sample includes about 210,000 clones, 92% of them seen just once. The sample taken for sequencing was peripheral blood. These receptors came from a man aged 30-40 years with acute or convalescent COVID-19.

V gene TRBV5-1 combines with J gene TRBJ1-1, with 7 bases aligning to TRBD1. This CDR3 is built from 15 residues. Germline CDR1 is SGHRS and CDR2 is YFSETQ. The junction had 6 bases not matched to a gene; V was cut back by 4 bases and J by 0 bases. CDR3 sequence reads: CASSPGQTMNTEAFF. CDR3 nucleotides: TGCGCCAGCAGCCCGGGACAGACCATGAACACTGAAGCTTTCTTT.

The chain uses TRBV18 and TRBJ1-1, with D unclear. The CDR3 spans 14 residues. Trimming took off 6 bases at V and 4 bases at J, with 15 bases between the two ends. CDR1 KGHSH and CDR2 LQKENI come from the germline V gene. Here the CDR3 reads CASSPPPGGTEAFF. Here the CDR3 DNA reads TGTGCCAGCTCCCCTCCCCCGGGAGGCACTGAAGCTTTCTTT. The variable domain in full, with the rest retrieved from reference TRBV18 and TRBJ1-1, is NAGVMQNPRHLVRRRGQEARLRCSPMKGHSHVYWYRQLPEEGLKFMVYLQKENIIDESGMPKERFSAEFPKEGPSILRIQQVVRGDSAAYFCASSPPPGGTEAFFGQGTRLTVV.

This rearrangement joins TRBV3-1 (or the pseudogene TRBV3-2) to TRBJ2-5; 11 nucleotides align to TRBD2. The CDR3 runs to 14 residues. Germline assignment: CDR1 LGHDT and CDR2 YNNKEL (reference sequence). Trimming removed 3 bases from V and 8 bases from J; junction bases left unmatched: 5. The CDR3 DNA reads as TGTGCCAGCAGCCATAGCGGGGGGGCCGTAACCCAGTACTTC. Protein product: CASSHSGGAVTQYF.

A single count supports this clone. DNA for the CDR3: TGTGCCAGCAGAACCCCTTCAGGCAGGGACGAGCAGTACTTC. It encodes CASRTPSGRDEQYF. The V gene is TRBV7-2, the J gene TRBJ2-7; D possibly corresponds to TRBD1 (5 bases). Germline lookup yields CDR1 SGHTA and CDR2 FQGNSA. CDR3 length: 14 residues. Trimming took off 6 bases at V and 5 bases at J, with 17 bases between the two ends.

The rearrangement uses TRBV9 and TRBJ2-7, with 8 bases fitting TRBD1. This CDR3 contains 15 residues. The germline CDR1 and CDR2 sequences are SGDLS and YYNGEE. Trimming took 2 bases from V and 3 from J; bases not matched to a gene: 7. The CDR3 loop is CASSVAPGGGYEQYF. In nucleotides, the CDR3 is TGTGCCAGCAGCGTGGCCCCAGGGGGCGGCTACGAGCAGTACTTC.

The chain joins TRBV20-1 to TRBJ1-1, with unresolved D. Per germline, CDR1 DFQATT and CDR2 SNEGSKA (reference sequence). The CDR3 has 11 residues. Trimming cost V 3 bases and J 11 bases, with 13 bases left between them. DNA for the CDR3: TGCAGTGCTAGGGCCCCGAGCAGGGCTTTCTTT. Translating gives CSARAPSRAFF.

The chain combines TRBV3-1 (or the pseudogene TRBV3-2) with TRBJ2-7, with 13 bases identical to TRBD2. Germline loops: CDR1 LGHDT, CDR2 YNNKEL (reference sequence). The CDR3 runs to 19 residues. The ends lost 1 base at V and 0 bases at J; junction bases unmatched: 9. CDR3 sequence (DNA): TGTGCCAGCAGCCAAGCCCCCGGACTAGCGGGGGTGTACTCCTACGAGCAGTACTTC. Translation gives CASSQAPGLAGVYSYEQYF.

The CDR3 coding sequence is TGCGCCAGCAGCCAGCCGAGGGGGAACTCTGGAAACACCATATATTTT. The encoded protein is CASSQPRGNSGNTIYF. The J gene is TRBJ1-3, the V gene TRBV4-1, with D perhaps TRBD1 (6 bases). The germline V gene encodes CDR1 MGHRA and CDR2 YSYEKL. The CDR3 is made up of 16 amino acids. V lost 3 bases and J 0 bases, leaving 12 bases between the germline ends.

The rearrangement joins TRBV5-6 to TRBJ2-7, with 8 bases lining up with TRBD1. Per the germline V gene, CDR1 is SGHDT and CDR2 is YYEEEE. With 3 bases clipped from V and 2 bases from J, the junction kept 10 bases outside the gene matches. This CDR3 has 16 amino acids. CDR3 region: CASSYERQGRTYEQYF. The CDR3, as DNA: TGTGCCAGCAGCTACGAACGACAGGGGAGGACCTACGAGCAGTACTTC.

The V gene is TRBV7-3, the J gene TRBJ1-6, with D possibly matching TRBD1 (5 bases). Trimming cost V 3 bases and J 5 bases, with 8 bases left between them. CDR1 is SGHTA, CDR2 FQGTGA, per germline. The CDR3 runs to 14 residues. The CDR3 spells CASSLRQNNSPLHF. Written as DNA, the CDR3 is TGTGCCAGCAGCTTGAGACAGAATAATTCACCCCTCCACTTT.

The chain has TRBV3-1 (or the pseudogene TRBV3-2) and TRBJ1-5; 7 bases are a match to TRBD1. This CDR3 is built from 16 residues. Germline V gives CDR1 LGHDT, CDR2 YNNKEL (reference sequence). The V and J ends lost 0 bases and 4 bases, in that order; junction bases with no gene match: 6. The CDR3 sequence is CASSQDHWTGNQPQHF. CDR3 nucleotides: TGTGCCAGCAGCCAAGACCACTGGACAGGTAATCAGCCCCAGCATTTT.

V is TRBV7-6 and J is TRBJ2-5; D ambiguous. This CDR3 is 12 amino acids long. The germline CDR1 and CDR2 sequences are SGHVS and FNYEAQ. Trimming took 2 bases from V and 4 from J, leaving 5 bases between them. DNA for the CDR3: TGTGCCAGCAGCTTAACTCGAGAGACCCAGTACTTC. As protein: CASSLTRETQYF.

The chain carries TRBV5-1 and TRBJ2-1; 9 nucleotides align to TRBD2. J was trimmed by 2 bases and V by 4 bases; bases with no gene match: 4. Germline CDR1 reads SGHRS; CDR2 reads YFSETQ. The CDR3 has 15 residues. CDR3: CASSRTSDTYNEQFF. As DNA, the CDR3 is TGCGCCAGCAGCCGGACTAGCGATACCTACAATGAGCAGTTCTTC.

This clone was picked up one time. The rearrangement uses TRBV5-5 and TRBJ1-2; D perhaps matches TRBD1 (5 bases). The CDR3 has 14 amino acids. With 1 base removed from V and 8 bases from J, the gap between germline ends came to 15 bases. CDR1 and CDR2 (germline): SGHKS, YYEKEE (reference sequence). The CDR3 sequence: CASSLSRELGGYTF. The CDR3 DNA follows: TGTGCCAGCAGCTTGTCCAGGGAACTGGGAGGCTACACCTTC.

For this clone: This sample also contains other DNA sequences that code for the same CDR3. CDR3 sequence: CASSATVNTGELFF. CDR3 sequence (DNA): TGTGCCAGCAGCGCGACAGTAAACACCGGGGAGCTGTTTTTT. The J gene is TRBJ2-2, the V gene TRBV9; tentative D call: TRBD1 (5 bases). This CDR3 comprises 14 residues. Trimming cost V 3 bases and J 2 bases, with 8 bases left between them. Germline values: CDR1 SGDLS, CDR2 YYNGEE. Combining the CDR3 with reference TRBV9 and TRBJ2-2 gives the whole variable domain DSGVTQTPKHLITATGQRVTLRCSPRSGDLSVYWYQQSLDQGLQFLIQYYNGEERAKGNILERFSAQQFPDLHSELNLSSLELGDSALYFCASSATVNTGELFFGEGSRLTVL.

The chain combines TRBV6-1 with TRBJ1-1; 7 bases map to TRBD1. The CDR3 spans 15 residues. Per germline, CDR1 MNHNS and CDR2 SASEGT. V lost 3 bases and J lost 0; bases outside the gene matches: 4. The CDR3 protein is CASSDPGTVNTEAFF. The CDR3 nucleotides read TGTGCCAGCAGTGACCCCGGGACAGTGAACACTGAAGCTTTCTTT.

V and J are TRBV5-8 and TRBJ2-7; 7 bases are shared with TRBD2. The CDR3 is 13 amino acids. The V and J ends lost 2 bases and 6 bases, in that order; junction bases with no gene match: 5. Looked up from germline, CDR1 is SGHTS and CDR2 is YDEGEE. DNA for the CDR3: TGTGCCAGCAGCTTTGCCAGGGAGGGCGAGCAGTACTTC. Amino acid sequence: CASSFAREGEQYF. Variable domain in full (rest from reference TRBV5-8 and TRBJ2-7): EAGVTQSPTHLIKTRGQQATLRCSPISGHTSVYWYQQALGLGLQFLLWYDEGEERNRGNFPPRFSGRQFPNYSSELNVNALELEDSALYLCASSFAREGEQYFGPGTRLTVT.

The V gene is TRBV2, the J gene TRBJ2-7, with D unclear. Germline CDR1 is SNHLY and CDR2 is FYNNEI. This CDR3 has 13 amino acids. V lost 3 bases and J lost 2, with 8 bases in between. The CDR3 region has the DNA TGTGCCAGCAGTGATACGTGGCCCTACGAGCAGTACTTC. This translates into CASSDTWPYEQYF.

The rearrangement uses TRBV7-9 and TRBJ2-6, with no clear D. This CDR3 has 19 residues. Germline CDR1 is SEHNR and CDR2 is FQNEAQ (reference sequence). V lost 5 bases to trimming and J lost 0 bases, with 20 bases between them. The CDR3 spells CASSPHQQLSGSGANVLTF. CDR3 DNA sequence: TGTGCCAGCAGCCCCCATCAACAGCTCTCCGGCTCTGGGGCCAACGTCCTGACTTTC.

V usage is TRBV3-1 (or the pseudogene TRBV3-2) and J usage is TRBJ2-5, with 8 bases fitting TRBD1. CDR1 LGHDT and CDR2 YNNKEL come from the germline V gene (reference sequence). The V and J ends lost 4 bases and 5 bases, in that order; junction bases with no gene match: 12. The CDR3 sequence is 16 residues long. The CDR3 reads CASSLDRVRRWETQYF. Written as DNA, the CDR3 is TGTGCCAGCAGCCTGGACAGGGTTCGGAGGTGGGAGACCCAGTACTTC.

CDR3: CASSLVAESGDSPLHF. DNA for the CDR3: TGTGCCAGCAGCTTAGTGGCGGAATCGGGGGATTCACCCCTCCACTTT. The rearrangement links TRBV11-2 to TRBJ1-6; perhaps TRBD1 as D (5 bases). V gave up 1 base and J gave up 8 bases, with 15 bases separating them. Per the germline V gene, CDR1 is SGHAT and CDR2 is FQNNGV. The CDR3 covers 16 residues.

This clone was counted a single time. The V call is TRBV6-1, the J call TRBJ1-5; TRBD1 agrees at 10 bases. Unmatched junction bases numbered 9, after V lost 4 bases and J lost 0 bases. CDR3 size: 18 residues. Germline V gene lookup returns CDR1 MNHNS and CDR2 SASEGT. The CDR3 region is CASSGPGQGLNSNQPQHF. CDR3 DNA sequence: TGTGCCAGCAGTGGACCGGGACAGGGGCTAAATAGCAATCAGCCCCAGCATTTT.